This entry lists 4 T cell receptor beta chains sequenced from one sample in a study of T cell responses to AZD1222 COVID-19 vaccine. The assay was immunoSEQ multiplex PCR, and TCRdb's table has in-frame clones only and misses some. The table records tens of thousands of clones, 70% to 90% of them present only once. The sample was peripheral blood, taken 28 days after the second AZD1222 dose. These receptors all come from an adult who received the AZD1222 COVID-19 vaccine.

The chain uses TRBV12-3 or TRBV12-4 and TRBJ2-7; TRBD1 is a possible D gene (6 bases). Trimming left V 5 bases short and J 3 bases short, with 11 bases between. This CDR3 has 13 residues. In DNA form, the CDR3 reads TGTGCCAGCAGTCTCGGACAGTTCTACGAGCAGTACTTC. This codes for CASSLGQFYEQYF.

The sample holds a few counts of this clone. The rearrangement uses TRBV27 and TRBJ2-7; possible D gene TRBD1, 7 bases. This CDR3 region has 15 residues. Germline lookup yields CDR1 MNHEY and CDR2 SMNVEV (reference sequence). Trimming stripped 5 bases from V and 6 bases from J, with 20 bases between. The DNA for the CDR3 is TGTGCCAGCAGTGGGAGGACAGGTAGTTTCACCGAGCAGTACTTC. Its protein product is CASSGRTGSFTEQYF.

The gene calls are TRBV3-1 (or the pseudogene TRBV3-2) and TRBJ1-1; D is possibly TRBD1 (5 bases). CDR1 and CDR2 (germline): LGHDT, YNNKEL (reference sequence). V lost 2 bases and J 10 bases, leaving 14 bases between the germline ends. The CDR3 has 13 amino acids. CDR3 region: CASSQFEGQGAFF. DNA for the CDR3: TGTGCCAGCAGCCAATTTGAGGGCCAGGGAGCTTTCTTT.

The chain couples TRBV5-6 to TRBJ2-4; 10 positions agree with TRBD1. Germline CDR1 reads SGHDT; CDR2 reads YYEEEE. Trimming cost V 6 bases and J 5 bases; bases outside gene matches: 5. This CDR3 has 14 residues. CDR3 in DNA: TGTGCCAGCATCCGAGGGACAGGGGAAAACATTCAGTACTTC. Its translation is CASIRGTGENIQYF.